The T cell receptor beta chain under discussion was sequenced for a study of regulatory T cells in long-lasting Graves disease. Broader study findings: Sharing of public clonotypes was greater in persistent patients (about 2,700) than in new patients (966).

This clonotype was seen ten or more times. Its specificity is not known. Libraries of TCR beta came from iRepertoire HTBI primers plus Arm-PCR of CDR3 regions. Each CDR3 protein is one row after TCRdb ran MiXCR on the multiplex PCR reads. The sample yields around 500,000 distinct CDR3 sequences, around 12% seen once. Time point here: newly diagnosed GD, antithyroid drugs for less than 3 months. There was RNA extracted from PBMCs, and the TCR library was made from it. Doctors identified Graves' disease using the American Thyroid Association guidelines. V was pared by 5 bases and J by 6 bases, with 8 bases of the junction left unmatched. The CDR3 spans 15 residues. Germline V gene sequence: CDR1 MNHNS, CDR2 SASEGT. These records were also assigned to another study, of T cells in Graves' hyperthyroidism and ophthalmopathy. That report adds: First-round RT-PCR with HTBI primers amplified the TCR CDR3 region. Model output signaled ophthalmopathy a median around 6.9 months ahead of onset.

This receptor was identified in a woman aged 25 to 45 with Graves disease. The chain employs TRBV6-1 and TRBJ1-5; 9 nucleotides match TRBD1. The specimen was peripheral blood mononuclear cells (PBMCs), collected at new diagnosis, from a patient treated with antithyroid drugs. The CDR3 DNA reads TGTGCCAGCAGTCCCGGACAGGGGCAGGGTCAGCCCCAGCATTTT. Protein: CASSPGQGQGQPQHF.